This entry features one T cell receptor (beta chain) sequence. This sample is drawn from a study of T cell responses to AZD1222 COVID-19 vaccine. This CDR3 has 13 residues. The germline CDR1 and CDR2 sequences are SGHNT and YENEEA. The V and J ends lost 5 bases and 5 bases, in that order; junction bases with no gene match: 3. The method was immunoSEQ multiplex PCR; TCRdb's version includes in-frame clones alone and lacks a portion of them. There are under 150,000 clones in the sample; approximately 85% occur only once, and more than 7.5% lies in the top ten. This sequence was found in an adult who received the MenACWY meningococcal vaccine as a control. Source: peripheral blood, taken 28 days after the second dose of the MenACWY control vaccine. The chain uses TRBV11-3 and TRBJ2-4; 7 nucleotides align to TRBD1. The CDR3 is CASSTGQQNIQYF. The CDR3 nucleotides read TGTGCCAGCAGCACGGGACAGCAAAACATTCAGTACTTC.